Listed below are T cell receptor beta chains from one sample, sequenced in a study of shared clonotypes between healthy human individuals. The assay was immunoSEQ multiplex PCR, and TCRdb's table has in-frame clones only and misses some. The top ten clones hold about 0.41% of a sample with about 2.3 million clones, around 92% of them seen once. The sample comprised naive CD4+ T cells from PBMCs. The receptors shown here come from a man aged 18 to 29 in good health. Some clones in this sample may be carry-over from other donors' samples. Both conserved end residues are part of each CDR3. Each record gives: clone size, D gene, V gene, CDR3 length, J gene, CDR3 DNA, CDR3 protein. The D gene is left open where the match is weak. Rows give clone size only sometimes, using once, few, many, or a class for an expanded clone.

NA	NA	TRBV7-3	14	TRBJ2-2	TGTGCCAGCAGCCCGGGATCAGGCACCGGGGAGCTGTTTTTT	CASSPGSGTGELFF
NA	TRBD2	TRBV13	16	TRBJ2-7	TGTGCCAGCAGCTTACCTGGCGGGAGTAGGTCCTACGAGCAGTACTTC	CASSLPGGSRSYEQYF
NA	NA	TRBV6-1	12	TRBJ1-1	TGTGCCAGCAGTATCTCCGGGGCCTGGGCTTTCTTT	CASSISGAWAFF
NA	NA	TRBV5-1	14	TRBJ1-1	TGCGCCAGCGGAGCTGGGACACCTAACACTGAAGCTTTCTTT	CASGAGTPNTEAFF
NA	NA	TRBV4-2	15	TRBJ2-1	TGTGCCAGCAGCCAAGGGGACAACGCTTACAATGAGCAGTTCTTC	CASSQGDNAYNEQFF
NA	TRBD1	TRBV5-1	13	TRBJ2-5	TGCGCCAGCGGACAGGGGCCCCAAGAGACCCAGTACTTC	CASGQGPQETQYF
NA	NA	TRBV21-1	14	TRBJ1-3	TGTGCCAGCAGCAAAGCCGGCTGCGGAAACACCATATATTTT	CASSKAGCGNTIYF
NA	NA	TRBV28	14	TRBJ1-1	TGTGCCAGCAGTTTACAGGCCATGAACACTGAAGCTTTCTTT	CASSLQAMNTEAFF
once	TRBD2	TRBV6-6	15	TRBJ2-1	TGTGCCAGCAGTGGGGGACTAGCGGGAGATAATGAGCAGTTCTTC	CASSGGLAGDNEQFF
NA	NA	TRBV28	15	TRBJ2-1	TGTGCCAGCTTGGGACGCGGGACTTCTTACAATGAGCAGTTCTTC	CASLGRGTSYNEQFF
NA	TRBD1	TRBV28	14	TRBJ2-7	TGTGCCAGCAGTATAAACAACAGGGGTGGGGAGCAGTACTTC	CASSINNRGGEQYF
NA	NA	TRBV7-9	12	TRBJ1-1	TGTGCCAGCAGCTACCGCGCGGGTGAAGCTTTCTTT	CASSYRAGEAFF
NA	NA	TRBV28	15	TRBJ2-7	TGTGCCAGCAGTCCTAGGGGGGAGGGCCTTCGTAGGCAGTACTTC	CASSPRGEGLRRQYF
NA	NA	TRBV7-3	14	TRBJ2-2	TGTGCCAGCAGCTTAAACAGGGCCACCGGGGAGCTGTTTTTT	CASSLNRATGELFF
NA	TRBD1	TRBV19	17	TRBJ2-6	TGTGCCAGTACTGTACTGGGACAGGGGTCTGGGGCCAACGTCCTGACTTTC	CASTVLGQGSGANVLTF
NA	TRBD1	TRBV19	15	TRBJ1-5	TGTGCCAGTAGTATGGGACAGGCAAGCAATCAGCCCCAGCATTTT	CASSMGQASNQPQHF
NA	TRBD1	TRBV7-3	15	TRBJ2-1	TGTGCCAGCAGCCGGGACAGGGGGAACTACAATGAGCAGTTCTTC	CASSRDRGNYNEQFF
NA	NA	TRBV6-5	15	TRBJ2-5	TGTGCCAGCAGCCGGCCCGGGACCCAGGCTGGGGGCCAGTACTTC	CASSRPGTQAGGQYF
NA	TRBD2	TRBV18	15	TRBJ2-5	TGTGCCAGCTCACCATCCAGCGGGAGTGAAGAGACCCAGTACTTC	CASSPSSGSEETQYF
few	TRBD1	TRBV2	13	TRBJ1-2	TGTGCCAGCAGCTTGGGACAGACCTATGGCTACACCTTC	CASSLGQTYGYTF
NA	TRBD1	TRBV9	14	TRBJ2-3	TGTGCCAGCAGCGCTGAGGACAGGGCAGATACGCAGTATTTT	CASSAEDRADTQYF
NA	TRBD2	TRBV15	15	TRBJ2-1	TGTGCCACCAGCAGAGTAAGCGGGAGCTACAATGAGCAGTTCTTC	CATSRVSGSYNEQFF
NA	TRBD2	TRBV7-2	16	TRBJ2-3	TGTGCCAGCAGCGAGGGACTAGCGGGTTTCACAGATACGCAGTATTTT	CASSEGLAGFTDTQYF
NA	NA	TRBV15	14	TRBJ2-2	TGTGCCACCAGCAGAGTTTACAGCACCGGGGAGCTGTTTTTT	CATSRVYSTGELFF
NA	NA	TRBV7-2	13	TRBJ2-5	TGTGCCAGCAGCTTAGTTTGGTTGGAGACCCAGTACTTC	CASSLVWLETQYF
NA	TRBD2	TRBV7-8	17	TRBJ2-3	TGTGCCAGCAGCCCCCGGAGCGGGAGTGTAGGAACAGATACGCAGTATTTT	CASSPRSGSVGTDTQYF
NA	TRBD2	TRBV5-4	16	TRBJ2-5	TGTGCCAGCAGCCCGGGGGGGACTAGCGGGATGGAGACCCAGTACTTC	CASSPGGTSGMETQYF
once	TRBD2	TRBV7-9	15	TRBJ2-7	TGTGCCAGCAGCTTGAGGCCTAGCGGGAGTGACGAGCAGTACTTC	CASSLRPSGSDEQYF
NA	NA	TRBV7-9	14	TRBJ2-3	TGTGCCAGCACTACTGCGGGCGTTCAGGATACGCAGTATTTT	CASTTAGVQDTQYF
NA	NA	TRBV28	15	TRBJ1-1	TGTGCCAGCAGTCCGACGCTGGCTCTGAACACTGAAGCTTTCTTT	CASSPTLALNTEAFF
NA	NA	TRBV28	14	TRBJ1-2	TGTGCCAGCAGTCGGGGAGGGGGGGTTTATGGCTACACCTTC	CASSRGGGVYGYTF
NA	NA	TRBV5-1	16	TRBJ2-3	TGCGCCAGCAGCTTGGGAGACTCCCTTCTCACAGATACGCAGTATTTT	CASSLGDSLLTDTQYF
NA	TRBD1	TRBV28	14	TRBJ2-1	TGTGCCAGCAGTATCGGACAGGCCGGAGGACAGCAGTTCTTC	CASSIGQAGGQQFF
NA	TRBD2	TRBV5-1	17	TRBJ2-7	TGCGCCAGCAGCTTGGAAGCGGGGTTTACGATCTCCTACGAGCAGTACTTC	CASSLEAGFTISYEQYF
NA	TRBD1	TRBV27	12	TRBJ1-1	TGTGCCAGCAGACAGGGGGCCACTGAAGCTTTCTTT	CASRQGATEAFF
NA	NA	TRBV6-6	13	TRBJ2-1	TGTGCCAGCAGTTACTGGGTATACAATGAGCAGTTCTTC	CASSYWVYNEQFF
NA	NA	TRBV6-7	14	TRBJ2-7	TGTGCCAGCAGCGGGGTCCCGAGCTCCTACGAGCAGTACTTC	CASSGVPSSYEQYF
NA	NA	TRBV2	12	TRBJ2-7	TGTGCCAGCAGGCTCGGCCTTGGGGAGCAGTACTTC	CASRLGLGEQYF
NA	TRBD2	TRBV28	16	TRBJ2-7	TGTGCCAGCAGTTCTGCCGGGACTAGCAGTGACTACGAGCAGTACTTC	CASSSAGTSSDYEQYF
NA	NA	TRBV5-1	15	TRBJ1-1	TGCGCCAGCAGCTTGGGTGCGGGACCGAACACTGAAGCTTTCTTT	CASSLGAGPNTEAFF